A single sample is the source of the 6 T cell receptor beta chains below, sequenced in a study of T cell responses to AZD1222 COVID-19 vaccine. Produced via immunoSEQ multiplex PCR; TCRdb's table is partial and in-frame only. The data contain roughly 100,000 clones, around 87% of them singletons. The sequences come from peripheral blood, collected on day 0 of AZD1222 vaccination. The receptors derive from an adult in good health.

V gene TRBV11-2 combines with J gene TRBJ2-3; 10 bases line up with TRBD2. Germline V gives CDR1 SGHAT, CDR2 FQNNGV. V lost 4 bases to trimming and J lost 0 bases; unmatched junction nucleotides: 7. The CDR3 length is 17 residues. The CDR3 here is CASSSRLAGVSTDTQYF. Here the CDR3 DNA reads TGTGCCAGCAGCTCCCGCCTAGCGGGGGTCAGCACAGATACGCAGTATTTT.

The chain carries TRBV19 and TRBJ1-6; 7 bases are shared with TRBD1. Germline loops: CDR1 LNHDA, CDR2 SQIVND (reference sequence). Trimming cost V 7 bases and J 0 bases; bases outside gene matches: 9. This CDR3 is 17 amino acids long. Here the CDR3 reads CASTPRAGGSYNSPLHF. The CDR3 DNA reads TGTGCCAGTACCCCTCGGGCAGGGGGCTCCTATAATTCACCCCTCCACTTT.

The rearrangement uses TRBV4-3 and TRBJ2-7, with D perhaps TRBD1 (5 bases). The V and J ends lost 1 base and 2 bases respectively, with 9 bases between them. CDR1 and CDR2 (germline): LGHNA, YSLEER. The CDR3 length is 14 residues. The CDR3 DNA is TGCGCCAGCAGCCAAGGGGCAGGGCCCTACGAGCAGTACTTC. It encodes CASSQGAGPYEQYF.

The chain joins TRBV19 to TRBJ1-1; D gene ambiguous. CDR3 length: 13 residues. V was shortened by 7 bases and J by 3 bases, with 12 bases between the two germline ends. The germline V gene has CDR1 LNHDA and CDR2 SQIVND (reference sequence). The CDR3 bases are TGTGCCAGTACCACACAGATTTACACTGAAGCTTTCTTT. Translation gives CASTTQIYTEAFF.

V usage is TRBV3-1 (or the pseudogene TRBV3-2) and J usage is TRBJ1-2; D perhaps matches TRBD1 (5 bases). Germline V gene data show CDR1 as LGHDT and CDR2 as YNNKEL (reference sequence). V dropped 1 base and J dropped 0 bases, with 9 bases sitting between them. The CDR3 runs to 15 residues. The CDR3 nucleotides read TGTGCCAGCAGCCAAGGGGGCACTTCTAACTATGGCTACACCTTC. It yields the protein CASSQGGTSNYGYTF.

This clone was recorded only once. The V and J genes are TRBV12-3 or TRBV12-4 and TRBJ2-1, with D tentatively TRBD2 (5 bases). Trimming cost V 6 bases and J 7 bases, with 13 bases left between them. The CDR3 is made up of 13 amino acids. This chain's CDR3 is CASSPPSGNEQFF. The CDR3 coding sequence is TGTGCCAGCAGCCCCCCCTCGGGGAATGAGCAGTTCTTC.